This T cell receptor beta chain comes out of a study of blood T cells in healthy people across ages. Study conclusions and caveats: Naive CD4+ cell counts and diversity both ran higher in long-lived than in aged donors.

Combining a sample-barcoded 5' primer with a J-beta primer mix, a second PCR ran for about 7 to 12 cycles. A tag from a template-switch adaptor with 12 random nucleotides marked each cDNA molecule. The study obtained at least 3 million CDR3-containing paired-end reads from every sample. Using its own MiXCR run on the 5' RACE reads, TCRdb lists one record per CDR3 protein. The table has 1.5 million to 2 million distinct CDR3 sequences, about 50% seen once. Peripheral blood samples of 9 to 10 milliliters were drawn from each donor. This clonotype was observed a few times. The target antigen is unknown. The TCR originated in a middle-aged woman in good health. Input material: blood.

The CDR3 DNA is TGTGCCAGCAGCTTAGGCCAGGAGGACCAAGAGACCCAGTACTTC. Protein product: CASSLGQEDQETQYF. This rearrangement joins TRBV13 to TRBJ2-5, with D possibly being TRBD2 (5 bases). This CDR3 contains 15 residues. The V gene lost 0 bases and the J gene lost 0 bases, with 8 bases spanning the gap. CDR1 is PRHDT and CDR2 is FYEKMQ in the germline V gene (reference sequence).